This note documents a single TCR beta chain sequence. This sample is drawn from a study of blood T cell repertoires in COVID-19. Per the study methods: Scientists estimated how many nucleated cells there were by amplifying reference gene primers. The data were produced by immunoSEQ multiplex PCR, yet TCRdb's version contains in-frame clones alone and is incomplete. Clone size and the V and J calls come from that table; the DNA yielded D and trimming. The table records under 350,000 clones, 86% of them present only once. Sequencing was carried out using peripheral blood. The TCR sequence derives from a man in his late teens or twenties with active or convalescent COVID-19.

This CDR3 reads CASSYGSGNYGYTF. The CDR3 DNA reads as TGTGCCAGCAGTTACGGTTCAGGGAACTATGGCTACACCTTC. The chain couples TRBV6-2 or TRBV6-3 to TRBJ1-2, with D possibly matching TRBD1 (5 bases). The V gene lost 2 bases and the J gene lost 2 bases, with 9 bases spanning the gap. CDR1 and CDR2 from the germline V gene are MNHEY and SVGEGT. This CDR3 is 14 amino acids long.